This TCR beta chain was observed in a study of cytomegalovirus exposure and HLA in healthy donors. This clone appeared a few times. Its antigen remains unidentified. The junction had 5 bases not matched to a gene; V was cut back by 5 bases and J by 6 bases. The germline CDR1 and CDR2 sequences are SGHAT and FQNNGV. This CDR3 comprises 13 residues. General study points: A classifier reportedly called cytomegalovirus status with high sensitivity and specificity. Earlier analysis looked at TCR beta V segments, and most were productive about 90% or about 30% of the time. Analysis was carried out at a later point, and it linked a missense DCLRE1C variant to TCR beta V- and J-gene trimming. Sequencing artifact likely explains a cluster of highly shared sequence variants.

Primers for the PCR totalled 60 Vbeta and 13 Jbeta. The repertoire was sequenced with immunoSEQ multiplex PCR; TCRdb's copy has only in-frame clones and lacks some. This table holds about 94,000 clones, 81% found once. This sequence was found in a human donor in good health. The sample consisted of PBMCs. The chain recombines TRBV11-2 with TRBJ1-1, with 8 bases lining up with TRBD1. The CDR3 loop is CASSGQGAPEAFF. The CDR3 DNA is TGTGCCAGCAGCGGCCAGGGGGCCCCTGAAGCTTTCTTT.